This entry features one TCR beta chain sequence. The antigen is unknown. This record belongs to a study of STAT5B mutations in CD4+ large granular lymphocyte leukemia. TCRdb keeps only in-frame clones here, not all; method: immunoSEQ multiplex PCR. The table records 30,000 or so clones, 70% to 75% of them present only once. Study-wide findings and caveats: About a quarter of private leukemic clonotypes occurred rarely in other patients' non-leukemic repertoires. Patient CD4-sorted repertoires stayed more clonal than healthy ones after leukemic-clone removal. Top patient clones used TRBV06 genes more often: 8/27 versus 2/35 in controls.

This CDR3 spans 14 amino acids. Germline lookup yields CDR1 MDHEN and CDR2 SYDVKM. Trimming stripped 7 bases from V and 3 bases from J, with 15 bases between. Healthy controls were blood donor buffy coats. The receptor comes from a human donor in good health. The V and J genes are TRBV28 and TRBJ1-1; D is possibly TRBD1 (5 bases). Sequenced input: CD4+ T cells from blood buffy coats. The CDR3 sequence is CASNPGGADTEAFF. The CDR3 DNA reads TGTGCCAGCAACCCGGGCGGGGCGGACACTGAAGCTTTCTTT.